This T cell receptor beta chain was identified in a study of cytomegalovirus exposure and HLA in healthy donors. Points from the study as a whole: A cluster of highly shared sequence variants was likely a sequencing artifact.

60 Vbeta and 13 Jbeta primers were used in PCR. Method: immunoSEQ multiplex PCR; TCRdb's copy keeps in-frame clones and lacks some. The repertoire holds some 220,000 clones, about 89% seen once, with 1% in the top ten. J gave up 4 bases and V 8 bases, and 11 bases lay outside the gene matches. The CDR3 loop spans 14 amino acids. Germline values: CDR1 ENHRY, CDR2 SYGVKD. Participants comprised healthy donors of bone marrow. Points on this clone: Its specificity is not known.

The sample comprised PBMCs. This clonotype was sampled from a woman aged 18-29 years in good health and CMV-seronegative. This chain joins TRBV10-3 and TRBJ2-7; 7 positions agree with TRBD1. The chain's CDR3 is CAIGTGQDRYEQYF. The CDR3 region has the DNA TGTGCCATCGGGACCGGACAGGATCGTTACGAGCAGTACTTC.